These 17 T cell receptor beta chains were sequenced from one sample in a study of T cells in Graves' hyperthyroidism and ophthalmopathy. Regions amplified from RNA transcripts were the TCR beta CDR3 regions. The primer set for the first-round RT-PCR of the TCR CDR3 was HTBI. Each CDR3 protein is one row after TCRdb ran MiXCR on the multiplex PCR reads. The sample holds roughly 180,000 distinct CDR3 sequences, over 7.5% seen once. The source material was blood. Receptor source: a woman between 18 and 29 years old with Graves' hyperthyroidism that later progressed to Graves' ophthalmopathy.

At least ten counts were recorded for this clonotype. The V and J genes are TRBV12-3 or TRBV12-4 and TRBJ2-6; no reliable D call. This CDR3 has 21 amino acids. Trimming removed 8 bases from V and 0 bases from J, with 29 bases in between. CDR3 sequence reads: CASGKVTTLSIPGSGANVLTF. Here the CDR3 DNA reads TGTGCCAGCGGGAAGGTAACTACACTATCGATACCGGGCTCTGGGGCCAACGTCCTGACTTTC.

The chain joins TRBV4-2 to TRBJ1-5; TRBD1 aligns across 7 bases. Germline CDR1 and CDR2: LGHNA and YNFKEQ. The CDR3 length is 17 residues. The junction had 7 bases not matched to a gene; V was cut back by 0 bases and J by 2 bases. The CDR3 is CASSQETGHYGNQPQHF. Written as DNA, the CDR3 is TGTGCCAGCAGCCAAGAGACAGGGCATTACGGCAATCAGCCCCAGCATTTT.

This clonotype was seen repeatedly, ten times or more. CDR3 nucleotides: TGTGCCAGCAGCGATAGGGATGGCCAGCCCCAGCATTTT. Amino acids: CASSDRDGQPQHF. This chain joins TRBV7-3 and TRBJ1-5, with D unclear. The CDR3 extends over 13 amino acids. V lost 5 bases and J lost 7, with 12 bases in between. The germline gives CDR1 SGHTA, CDR2 FQGTGA.

This clonotype was counted at least ten times. The chain uses TRBV7-9 and TRBJ1-1, with TRBD1 matching 7 bases. The V gene's germline CDR1 is SEHNR and CDR2 FQNEAQ (reference sequence). CDR3 size: 15 residues. The V gene end was trimmed by 0 bases and the J gene end by 3 bases; junction bases not matched to a gene: 4. DNA of the CDR3: TGTGCCAGCAGCTTAGCGCAGGGGGGGCACACTGAAGCTTTCTTT. Encoded protein: CASSLAQGGHTEAFF.

At least ten counts were recorded for this clonotype. This rearrangement joins TRBV3-1 to TRBJ2-3; 11 bases align to TRBD1. This CDR3 is 19 amino acids long. The ends lost 2 bases at V and 0 bases at J; junction bases unmatched: 10. Per germline, CDR1 LGHDT and CDR2 YNNKEL (reference sequence). The CDR3 coding sequence is TGTGCCAGCAGCCAATCTGGGACAGGGGGTTACTCTAGCACAGATACGCAGTATTTT. Residues: CASSQSGTGGYSSTDTQYF.

This clonotype was detected only a few times. The CDR3 region is CASSHGDNYGYTF. As DNA, the CDR3 is TGTGCCAGCAGCCATGGGGACAACTATGGCTACACCTTC. The J gene is TRBJ1-2, the V gene TRBV7-2; TRBD1 might be the D (5 bases). Germline values: CDR1 SGHTA, CDR2 FQGNSA. The CDR3 sequence is 13 residues long. Trimming shortened V by 5 bases and J by 2 bases, and 9 bases separated the two germline ends.

The rearrangement joins TRBV6-2 or TRBV6-3 to TRBJ2-7, with a possible D match to TRBD2 (6 bases). The CDR3 covers 14 residues. Germline CDR1 reads MNHEY; CDR2 reads SVGEGT. V was pared by 3 bases and J by 3 bases, with 12 bases between. CDR3 in amino acids: CASSYGTPNYEQYF. CDR3 DNA: TGTGCCAGCAGTTATGGGACTCCCAACTACGAGCAGTACTTC.

This clonotype occurred many times. One end of the junction does not line up with germline, which may come from a read error. The chain is built from TRBV7-7 and TRBJ2-6; D is unresolved. The CDR3 sequence is 14 residues long. Germline V gene sequence: CDR1 SSHAT, CDR2 FNYEAQ (reference sequence). This CDR3 reads CASSLNPGANVLTF. In DNA, the CDR3 is TGTGCTAGCAGCTTGAATCCTGGGGCCAACGTCCTGACTTTC.

This clonotype was counted at least ten times. The chain couples TRBV6-2 or TRBV6-3 to TRBJ1-5, with 8 bases matching TRBD1. Germline-derived CDR1 and CDR2 are MNHEY and SVGEGT. The CDR3 is 19 amino acids. V was clipped by 2 bases and J by 3 bases; unmatched bases: 15. DNA for the CDR3: TGTGCCAGCAGTTACACACTACCGAGCTGGACAGGGTTCAATCAGCCCCAGCATTTT. It encodes CASSYTLPSWTGFNQPQHF.

This chain connects TRBV9 to TRBJ2-3; 7 bases line up with TRBD1. Trimming cost V 2 bases and J 5 bases; bases outside gene matches: 5. The CDR3 spans 14 residues. In germline, CDR1 is SGDLS, CDR2 YYNGEE. Here the CDR3 reads CASSVGTDKDTQYF. For the CDR3, the DNA is TGTGCCAGCAGCGTTGGGACAGATAAAGATACGCAGTATTTT.

This clonotype came up many times. DNA of the CDR3: TGTGCCAGCAGTCAAGGGATAACTGAAGCTTTCTTT. Its translation is CASSQGITEAFF. The chain links TRBV13 to TRBJ1-1; D call uncertain. Germline loops: CDR1 PRHDT, CDR2 FYEKMQ (reference sequence). The CDR3 runs to 12 residues. Trimming took 6 bases from V and 5 from J, leaving 10 bases between them.

This clonotype was seen many times. The V gene is TRBV3-1, the J gene TRBJ2-1, with 12 bases fitting TRBD2. The ends lost 0 bases at V and 12 bases at J; junction bases unmatched: 18. This CDR3 is built from 19 residues. The germline V gene has CDR1 LGHDT and CDR2 YNNKEL (reference sequence). The CDR3 protein is CASSQERLAGGPLRRVQFF. CDR3 nucleotide sequence: TGTGCCAGCAGCCAAGAAAGGCTAGCGGGAGGGCCCCTACGACGGGTGCAGTTCTTC.

This clonotype was picked up many times. The chain links TRBV6-1 to TRBJ1-1, with D perhaps TRBD1 (6 bases). V lost 6 bases and J 1 base, leaving 15 bases between the germline ends. CDR1 and CDR2 (germline): MNHNS, SASEGT. The CDR3 is 15 amino acids. In DNA form, the CDR3 reads TGTGCCAGCAGGATGCTGGGACAAACGAACACTGAAGCTTTCTTT. Its protein product is CASRMLGQTNTEAFF.

At least ten counts were recorded for this clonotype. This chain connects TRBV7-9 to TRBJ2-7; TRBD2 agrees at 8 bases. The trim removed 5 bases at V and 4 bases at J, leaving 10 bases unmatched. From germline, CDR1 is SEHNR and CDR2 FQNEAQ (reference sequence). CDR3 size: 15 residues. The CDR3 region has the DNA TGTGCCAGCAGCCCGCCGGGAGGGATGCGATACGAGCAGTACTTC. It codes for CASSPPGGMRYEQYF.

CDR3 in DNA: TGCGCCAGCACCGAGCAAGCGTCAAGCACAGATACGCAGTATTTT. Translation: CASTEQASSTDTQYF. V usage is TRBV4-1 and J usage is TRBJ2-3; D not certain. The CDR3 runs 15 residues. V was trimmed by 7 bases and J by 0 bases, leaving 14 bases between them. CDR1 is MGHRA and CDR2 is YSYEKL in the germline V gene.

This clonotype was counted many times. V usage is TRBV29-1 and J usage is TRBJ1-1; D call uncertain. The CDR3 is 15 residues long. Germline V gene sequence: CDR1 SQVTM, CDR2 ANQGSEA. V lost 6 bases to trimming and J lost 4 bases, with 21 bases between them. This chain's CDR3 is CSVLGAGSWATEAFF. Written as DNA, the CDR3 is TGCAGCGTCTTGGGCGCCGGGTCCTGGGCCACTGAAGCTTTCTTT.

This clonotype was recorded many times. Here the CDR3 reads CSASHSGIPHEQFF. The CDR3 bases are TGCAGTGCTAGTCATAGCGGGATTCCCCATGAGCAGTTCTTC. The J gene is TRBJ2-1, the V gene TRBV20-1, with 8 bases lining up with TRBD2. The ends lost 3 bases at V and 8 bases at J; junction bases unmatched: 9. The CDR3 is 14 residues long. Germline-derived CDR1 and CDR2 are DFQATT and SNEGSKA (reference sequence).